These 17 T cell receptor beta chains were all obtained from the same sample, sequenced in a study of T cells in Graves' hyperthyroidism and ophthalmopathy. There were TCR beta CDR3 regions amplified from RNA transcripts. TCR CDR3 regions were first amplified by RT-PCR with HTBI primers. TCRdb passed the multiplex PCR reads through MiXCR, listing each CDR3 protein once. The table includes 500,000 to 600,000 distinct CDR3 sequences, around 50% detected once. The sequencing sample was made of peripheral blood or thyroid tissue (not recorded which). These receptors all stem from an adult woman with Graves' disease, either hyperthyroidism or ophthalmopathy (not recorded which).

The rearrangement uses TRBV7-8 and TRBJ1-2, with D hard to call. Germline values: CDR1 SGHVS, CDR2 FQNEAQ. This CDR3 spans 13 amino acids. Trimming removed 1 base at V and 4 bases at J, with 7 bases between. As DNA, the CDR3 is TGTGCCAGCAGCTTAGAGGAAGCCTATGGCTACACCTTC. As protein: CASSLEEAYGYTF.

This clonotype has only a few counts. This chain joins TRBV19 and TRBJ2-2; no clear D gene. V gave up 11 bases and J gave up 1 base, with 11 bases separating them. CDR1 and CDR2 (germline): LNHDA, SQIVND (reference sequence). CDR3 length: 13 residues. This CDR3 is CALRSGNTGELFF. The CDR3 DNA follows: TGTGCCCTCAGGTCTGGGAACACCGGGGAGCTGTTTTTT.

CDR3: CASSRRVYNSPLHF. The CDR3 nucleotides are TGTGCCAGCAGTCGTAGGGTGTATAATTCACCCCTCCACTTT. The genes are TRBV2 and TRBJ1-6; unclear D gene. The CDR3 is made up of 14 amino acids. Between the trimmed V and J ends, which lost 5 bases and 4 bases, there was a span of 9 bases. Germline V gene lookup returns CDR1 SNHLY and CDR2 FYNNEI.

This clonotype turned up a few times. The chain joins TRBV15 to TRBJ2-2; D is unclear. Germline CDR1 reads LNHNV; CDR2 reads YYDKDF (reference sequence). V shed 3 bases and J shed 1 base, with 6 bases lying between them. This CDR3 comprises 14 residues. The CDR3 DNA is TGTGCCACCAGCAGGTCAGGGAACACCGGGGAGCTGTTTTTT. It specifies CATSRSGNTGELFF.

This clonotype was seen only a few times. The chain recombines TRBV19 with TRBJ2-5; D remains ambiguous. The CDR3 length is 13 residues. V was clipped by 5 bases and J by 5 bases, with 12 bases between them. Germline CDR1 LNHDA, CDR2 SQIVND (reference sequence). This CDR3 is CASSPRSSETQYF. The CDR3 nucleotides read TGTGCCAGTAGTCCCCGATCGAGTGAGACCCAGTACTTC.

The gene calls are TRBV20-1 and TRBJ2-5; 7 bases fit TRBD2. The germline V gene has CDR1 DFQATT and CDR2 SNEGSKA (reference sequence). With V trimmed by 3 bases and J by 3 bases, 7 bases remained unmatched. The length of the CDR3 is 14 residues. CDR3 DNA sequence: TGCAGTGCTAGCCTTGGGAGCGGGAAAGAGACCCAGTACTTC. It is translated as CSASLGSGKETQYF.

This sequence joins TRBV7-9 and TRBJ1-2, with 11 positions matching TRBD1. The CDR3 is 14 amino acids. Losses at the gene ends were 5 bases for V and 7 bases for J; bases not matched to a gene: 6. Germline values: CDR1 SEHNR, CDR2 FQNEAQ (reference sequence). CDR3 amino acids: CASSTDRGRPGYTF. The CDR3 DNA is TGTGCCAGCAGCACGGACAGGGGGCGACCTGGCTACACCTTC.

This clonotype was observed a handful of times. This chain connects TRBV3-1 to TRBJ2-2; D gene uncertain. V was shortened by 1 base and J by 2 bases, with 5 bases between the two germline ends. The CDR3 consists of 14 residues. The V gene's germline CDR1 is LGHDT and CDR2 YNNKEL (reference sequence). CDR3 residues: CASSQGGNTGELFF. For the CDR3, the DNA is TGTGCCAGCAGCCAAGGGGGTAACACCGGGGAGCTGTTTTTT.

Concerning this clonotype: Sequence at one end of the junction differs from germline and may be a read error. The V gene is TRBV9, the J gene TRBJ2-2; weak D call: TRBD2 (6 bases). CDR1 SGDLS and CDR2 YYNGEE come from the germline V gene. CDR3 length: 15 residues. CDR3 loop: CASSVVGGNTGELFF. CDR3 DNA sequence: TGTGCCAGCAGCGTAGTTGGGGGGAACACTGGGGAGCTGTTTTTT.

The chain couples TRBV29-1 to TRBJ1-4; D is possibly TRBD1 (5 bases). CDR1 SQVTM and CDR2 ANQGSEA come from the germline V gene. With 7 bases removed from V and 6 bases from J, the gap between germline ends came to 18 bases. This CDR3 is built from 14 residues. The CDR3 DNA is TGCAGCGCCGAAGGCGAAGGGGTCGATGAAAAACTGTTTTTT. It encodes CSAEGEGVDEKLFF.

This clonotype was observed a few times. The chain recombines TRBV12-3 or TRBV12-4 with TRBJ2-5; D may be TRBD1 (6 bases). The CDR3 is 15 residues long. The V gene lost 3 bases and the J gene lost 2 bases, with 13 bases spanning the gap. CDR3 DNA sequence: TGTGCCAGCAGTTTTTTTGCTGGACAGCAAGAGACCCAGTACTTC. Translated: CASSFFAGQQETQYF.

In its sample, this clonotype was seen once. V usage is TRBV9 and J usage is TRBJ2-7; 8 bases are a match to TRBD2. Trimming cost V 2 bases and J 7 bases; bases outside gene matches: 5. Germline V gives CDR1 SGDLS, CDR2 YYNGEE. The CDR3 has 13 residues. The CDR3 spells CASSVFLAGEQYF. For the CDR3, the DNA is TGTGCCAGCAGCGTTTTCTTAGCGGGAGAGCAGTACTTC.

This clonotype occurred a few times. V gene TRBV30 combines with J gene TRBJ2-5; D is perhaps TRBD1 (6 bases). The CDR3 consists of 13 residues. Germline V CDR1 and CDR2: GTSNPN, SVGIG (reference sequence). Trimming removed 5 bases from V and 2 bases from J, with 12 bases in between. The CDR3 sequence is CAWGQSGQETQYF. The CDR3, as DNA: TGTGCCTGGGGACAGTCGGGTCAAGAGACCCAGTACTTC.

The rearrangement links TRBV6-6 to TRBJ1-3; 11 bases map to TRBD1. Losses at the gene ends were 5 bases for V and 10 bases for J; bases not matched to a gene: 7. The germline gives CDR1 MNHNY, CDR2 SVGAGI (reference sequence). The CDR3 is 14 residues long. The CDR3: CASSTGQGANTIYF. The CDR3 nucleotides read TGTGCCAGCAGTACCGGACAGGGGGCGAATACCATATATTTT.

On this clonotype itself: A read error is likely, as this CDR3 ends without the conserved phenylalanine or tryptophan. The DNA is left out, because the CDR3 cannot be placed on it with certainty; the CDR3 is given as TCRdb lists it. The J gene is TRBJ2-5, the V gene TRBV29-1; no DNA check was done on the table's D call, TRBD2. The CDR3 length is 11 residues, termini included. In germline, CDR1 is SQVTM, CDR2 ANQGSEA. The chain's CDR3 is CSVDGLAGLSL.

The rearrangement joins TRBV29-1 to TRBJ1-2, with 8 bases identical to TRBD1. The V and J ends lost 0 bases and 4 bases, in that order; junction bases with no gene match: 4. The CDR3 extends over 14 amino acids. From germline, CDR1 is SQVTM and CDR2 ANQGSEA. The CDR3 bases are TGCAGCGTTGAAGACCGACAGGGGCGCTATGGCTACACCTTC. Translated, it gives CSVEDRQGRYGYTF.

The chain combines TRBV27 with TRBJ1-1; D might be TRBD1 (5 bases). CDR1 and CDR2 (germline): MNHEY, SMNVEV (reference sequence). V shed 1 base and J shed 3 bases, with 18 bases lying between them. The CDR3 consists of 17 residues. CDR3 loop: CASSLLVAGGMDTEAFF. The CDR3 DNA reads TGTGCCAGCAGTTTATTAGTCGCGGGGGGTATGGACACTGAAGCTTTCTTT.